These 11 T cell receptor beta chains came from one sample sequenced in a study of blood T cell repertoires in COVID-19. Some clones are missing from TCRdb's copy, which holds only in-frame ones; the method was immunoSEQ multiplex PCR. The profile shows tens of thousands of clones, about 70% of them singletons. The specimen sequenced was peripheral blood. These receptors originate from a woman in her sixties in a cohort sampled during active or convalescent COVID-19.

The CDR3 DNA reads TGTGCCAGCAGCCCCCAGCCTAGCACCGGGGAGCTGTTTTTT. This gives the protein CASSPQPSTGELFF. The chain links TRBV3-1 (or the pseudogene TRBV3-2) to TRBJ2-2; D ambiguous. The CDR3 covers 14 residues. CDR1 and CDR2 (germline): LGHDT, YNNKEL (reference sequence). Trimming took off 4 bases at V and 4 bases at J, with 10 bases between the two ends.

The gene calls are TRBV6-5 and TRBJ1-6; D is unresolved. The CDR3 has 15 residues. Germline lookup yields CDR1 MNHEY and CDR2 SVGAGI. The V and J ends lost 2 bases and 3 bases respectively, with 8 bases between them. Here the CDR3 reads CASSYGPGYNSPLHF. The CDR3 nucleotides are TGTGCCAGCAGTTACGGTCCGGGCTATAATTCACCCCTCCACTTT.

This chain connects TRBV4-1 to TRBJ1-2; D is perhaps TRBD1 (5 bases). In germline, CDR1 is MGHRA, CDR2 YSYEKL. CDR3 size: 15 residues. The ends were cut back, 9 bases at V and 6 bases at J, with 23 bases in the middle. The CDR3 DNA sequence: TGCGCCAGTACGGTCAGGGTGGCGGACGAAAATGGCTACACCTTC. Amino acid sequence: CASTVRVADENGYTF.

This chain links TRBV10-3 with TRBJ2-2; weak D call: TRBD2 (6 bases). Looked up from germline, CDR1 is ENHRY and CDR2 is SYGVKD. The CDR3 length is 16 residues. V was shortened by 0 bases and J by 4 bases, with 12 bases between the two germline ends. CDR3 sequence reads: CAISESNGGGTGELFF. The CDR3 nucleotides read TGTGCCATCAGTGAGTCGAACGGGGGAGGCACCGGGGAGCTGTTTTTT.

The V gene is TRBV9, the J gene TRBJ2-5; TRBD1 aligns across 11 bases. Germline CDR1 is SGDLS and CDR2 is YYNGEE. The CDR3 contains 15 residues. The V and J ends lost 4 bases and 5 bases, in that order; junction bases with no gene match: 7. The chain's CDR3 is CASSHQDRGPETQYF. CDR3 DNA sequence: TGTGCCAGCAGCCATCAGGACAGGGGGCCGGAGACCCAGTACTTC.

The gene calls are TRBV7-3 and TRBJ2-3; D is possibly TRBD2 (5 bases). The ends were cut back, 2 bases at V and 5 bases at J, with 8 bases in the middle. Germline V CDR1 and CDR2: SGHTA, FQGTGA. The CDR3 is 13 amino acids. The CDR3 nucleotides are TGTGCCAGCAGCTTAGCGGGCCTAGATACGCAGTATTTT. This codes for CASSLAGLDTQYF.

This clone was observed a few times. V gene TRBV4-2 combines with J gene TRBJ1-5; possibly TRBD1 for D (6 bases). Per the germline V gene, CDR1 is LGHNA and CDR2 is YNFKEQ. This CDR3 has 13 residues. Trimming took 1 base from V and 16 from J, leaving 17 bases between them. CDR3 nucleotides: TGTGCCAGCAGCCAAGGTGGGCAGGGGACCCTCCATTTT. It codes for CASSQGGQGTLHF.

This chain connects TRBV5-4 to TRBJ1-1; TRBD1 agrees at 8 bases. J was trimmed by 8 bases and V by 3 bases; bases with no gene match: 6. The CDR3 contains 13 residues. CDR1 is SGHNT and CDR2 is YYREEE in the germline V gene (reference sequence). CDR3 amino acids: CASSSDRDREAFF. CDR3 coding DNA: TGTGCCAGCAGCTCCGACAGGGACAGGGAAGCTTTCTTT.

V and J are TRBV30 and TRBJ1-2, with 7 bases lining up with TRBD1. CDR1 and CDR2 (germline): GTSNPN, SVGIG (reference sequence). The junction had 6 bases not matched to a gene; V was cut back by 4 bases and J by 1 base. The length of the CDR3 is 14 residues. Written as DNA, the CDR3 is TGTGCCTGGAAAAGGGACAGAAATAACTATGGCTACACCTTC. Amino acid sequence: CAWKRDRNNYGYTF.

This clone was recorded a few times. This chain connects TRBV5-4 to TRBJ2-7; D remains unclear. Germline V gene sequence: CDR1 SGHNT, CDR2 YYREEE (reference sequence). Deletions cut 0 bases from V and 3 bases from J, with 10 bases between. This CDR3 contains 14 residues. CDR3 loop: CASSLGSTHYEQYF. CDR3 bases: TGTGCCAGCAGCTTGGGATCGACACACTACGAGCAGTACTTC.

This clone was counted a few times. The junction departs from the called germline gene at one end, perhaps through a read error. The chain is built from TRBV7-9 and TRBJ2-1, with TRBD1 as a possible D gene (6 bases). This CDR3 is built from 14 residues. The V gene's germline CDR1 is SEHNR and CDR2 FQNEAQ (reference sequence). The CDR3 DNA is TGTGCCAGCGGCTTTGGGGACATCTACAATGAGCAGTTCTTC. Translation gives CASGFGDIYNEQFF.